A selection of T cell receptor beta chains follows, all from one sample in a study of CD8 T cells in ankylosing spondylitis. TCRdb analysed the 5' RACE reads with MiXCR anew, one entry per CDR3 protein. The sample includes 45,000 to 65,000 distinct CDR3 sequences, approximately 7% seen only once; the top ten take around 8.5%. The material sequenced was blood, either unsorted or a sorted T cell fraction (not recorded which). These receptors were collected from a female donor with ankylosing spondylitis or in good health (not recorded which). CDR3s include the opening cysteine and the closing phenylalanine or tryptophan. A D gene is named only where the DNA matches it firmly. Clone size, where shown, is once, few, many, or a class for clones that have expanded.

CDR3nt | CDR3aa | abundance | j_gene | len | v_gene | d_gene
TGTGCCAGCAATTCGGGGGCACAGGAAGAGACCCAGTACTTC | CASNSGAQEETQYF | many | TRBJ2-5 | 14 | TRBV12-3/TRBV12-4 | -
TGTGCCAGCAGCTATGGTTCACCCCTCCACTTT | CASSYGSPLHF | many | TRBJ1-6 | 11 | TRBV7-9 | -
TGCGCCAGCAGCTCCTACAGGGGGCTTGACTACAATGAGCAGTTCTTC | CASSSYRGLDYNEQFF | many | TRBJ2-1 | 16 | TRBV5-1 | TRBD1
TGCAGTGCTAGAGATCCTAGACTTACCGGGGAGCTGTTTTTT | CSARDPRLTGELFF | many | TRBJ2-2 | 14 | TRBV20-1 | -
TGCAGTGCTAGTTTTTTTTCCTGGAACGAAGAGACCCAGTACTTC | CSASFFSWNEETQYF | many | TRBJ2-5 | 15 | TRBV20-1 | -
TGCGCCAGCAGCTTGGGAATAGCGGGGGGCCCCTCCTACAATGAGCAGTTCTTC | CASSLGIAGGPSYNEQFF | many | TRBJ2-1 | 18 | TRBV5-1 | TRBD2
TGTGCCAGCAGCCCGACCGGGACTAGTTCGGCCCAGTACTTC | CASSPTGTSSAQYF | many | TRBJ2-5 | 14 | TRBV3-1 | TRBD2
TGTGCCAGCAGAACTAGACCCGAGACTGAAGCTTTCTTT | CASRTRPETEAFF | - | TRBJ1-1 | 13 | TRBV3-1 | -
TGTGCCAGCAGTTACCTATTGGGCCAGAACACTGAAGCTTTCTTT | CASSYLLGQNTEAFF | many | TRBJ1-1 | 15 | TRBV6-6 | -
TGCGCCAGCAGCTCAACAGGGGGCAAAAACTATGGCTACACCTTC | CASSSTGGKNYGYTF | many | TRBJ1-2 | 15 | TRBV5-1 | TRBD1
TGTGCCAGCAGTTTAGAGGCAGACTATGGCTACACCTTC | CASSLEADYGYTF | many | TRBJ1-2 | 13 | TRBV28 | -
TGTGCCAGCAGTCCGACTAGCGTTGACAAAAACATTCAGTACTTC | CASSPTSVDKNIQYF | many | TRBJ2-4 | 15 | TRBV12-3/TRBV12-4 | TRBD2
TGTGCCAGTAGTAAAGGGGGGACAAGTTTCAGACTTCCAGAGACCCAGTACTTC | CASSKGGTSFRLPETQYF | many | TRBJ2-5 | 18 | TRBV19 | -
TGCAGTGCCAACTCTACAGGACCCTACGAGCAGTACTTC | CSANSTGPYEQYF | - | TRBJ2-7 | 13 | TRBV20-1 | -
TGTACCAGCAGCTATGCCGGGGCGAACACCGGGGAGCTGTTTTTT | CTSSYAGANTGELFF | - | TRBJ2-2 | 15 | TRBV7-2 | -
TGCAGTGGTAGGGGACCGGGAACAGGGGTCCTTGCAACTAATGAAAAACTGTTTTTT | CSGRGPGTGVLATNEKLFF | many | TRBJ1-4 | 19 | TRBV20-1 | TRBD1
TGTGCCAGCAGAGCAGACAGGGTTAATGAAAAACTGTTTTTT | CASRADRVNEKLFF | many | TRBJ1-4 | 14 | TRBV12-3/TRBV12-4 | TRBD1
TGCGCCAGCAGCCCGCGTAGTGAAGATACGCAGTATTTT | CASSPRSEDTQYF | many | TRBJ2-3 | 13 | TRBV4-1 | -
TGTGCCAGCAGTTTATCGGGTGGAATGAACACTGAAGCTTTCTTT | CASSLSGGMNTEAFF | many | TRBJ1-1 | 15 | TRBV28 | -
TGCAGTGCTAGTGCAGACAGCACAGGTACGCAGTATTTT | CSASADSTGTQYF | few | TRBJ2-3 | 13 | TRBV20-1 | -
TGTGCCAGCAGCTCCCAACAGGGGCAAGCATCCTACAATGAGCAGTTCTTC | CASSSQQGQASYNEQFF | many | TRBJ2-1 | 17 | TRBV9 | TRBD1
TGCGCCAGCAGCTTCAGCGATTCGAACACCGGGGAGCTGTTTTTT | CASSFSDSNTGELFF | medium-sized | TRBJ2-2 | 15 | TRBV5-1 | -
TGCAGCGTTACGATAACAGGCATGAACACTGAAGCTTTCTTT | CSVTITGMNTEAFF | many | TRBJ1-1 | 14 | TRBV29-1 | -
TGTGCCAGCAGTACCCGTTGGAACACTGAAGCTTTCTTT | CASSTRWNTEAFF | many | TRBJ1-1 | 13 | TRBV12-3/TRBV12-4 | -
TGCGCCAGCAGCTTGTGGCTCCTGGGACAGGGGGCGGCAAACACTGAAGCTTTCTTT | CASSLWLLGQGAANTEAFF | many | TRBJ1-1 | 19 | TRBV5-1 | TRBD1
TGCGCCAGCAGCTTATGGGGGGGCTCCTACGAGCAGTACTTC | CASSLWGGSYEQYF | many | TRBJ2-7 | 14 | TRBV5-1 | TRBD2
TGCGCCAGCAGCTCCTTACGGAGCTCCTACAATGAGCAGTTCTTC | CASSSLRSSYNEQFF | many | TRBJ2-1 | 15 | TRBV5-1 | -
TGCGCCAGCAGCTCGACCCGACAGGGTACCGGGGAGCTGTTTTTT | CASSSTRQGTGELFF | many | TRBJ2-2 | 15 | TRBV5-1 | TRBD1
TGTGCCAGCAGCCCATTGGGGGGGACAGATGAAGCTTTCTTT | CASSPLGGTDEAFF | few | TRBJ1-1 | 14 | TRBV7-2 | TRBD1
TGCGCCAGCAGCTTAATCCCGGAATACAATGAGCAGTTCTTC | CASSLIPEYNEQFF | many | TRBJ2-1 | 14 | TRBV5-1 | -
TGTGCCAGCAGCTTACGCTACAATGAGCAGTTCTTC | CASSLRYNEQFF | many | TRBJ2-1 | 12 | TRBV7-2 | -
TGCGCCAGCAGCCAATCAGGCGGGGGGCAGCCCCAGCATTTT | CASSQSGGGQPQHF | many | TRBJ1-5 | 14 | TRBV4-1 | -
TGTGCCAGCAGTCCCAGACAGGGTATCTCTGGAAACACCATATATTTT | CASSPRQGISGNTIYF | - | TRBJ1-3 | 16 | TRBV27 | TRBD1
TGTGCCAGCAGTTCACAGGGAGCGTTGGAGACCCAGTACTTC | CASSSQGALETQYF | many | TRBJ2-5 | 14 | TRBV12-3/TRBV12-4 | -
TGTGCCAGCAGCTTAGCGAGGGGACAGGGAGAGACCCAGTACTTC | CASSLARGQGETQYF | few | TRBJ2-5 | 15 | TRBV7-9 | TRBD1
TGTGCCAGCAGCTGGGGACTAGCGGGGGCCCTCCAAGAGACCCAGTACTTC | CASSWGLAGALQETQYF | many | TRBJ2-5 | 17 | TRBV11-2 | TRBD2
TGCAGTGCTACAGCCGGGACAGGCTACACTGAAGCTTTCTTT | CSATAGTGYTEAFF | many | TRBJ1-1 | 14 | TRBV20-1 | TRBD1
TGTGCCAGCAGTCCCCTCGGCAAGGGAAAAGAGACAGATACGCAGTATTTT | CASSPLGKGKETDTQYF | many | TRBJ2-3 | 17 | TRBV25-1 | -
TGCAGCGGAGGACAGGGGTTGGAGACCCAGTACTTC | CSGGQGLETQYF | few | TRBJ2-5 | 12 | TRBV29-1 | TRBD1
TGTGCCAGCAGCCAAGTACTAGCGGGGGGTTCAGATACGCAGTATTTT | CASSQVLAGGSDTQYF | many | TRBJ2-3 | 16 | TRBV11-2 | TRBD2
TGTGCCAGCAGAAGGACCCAATCTTCCACTGAAGCTTTCTTT | CASRRTQSSTEAFF | few | TRBJ1-1 | 14 | TRBV7-4 | -
TGCAGCGTGGGTATTGACAGGGGCGGCTACACCTTC | CSVGIDRGGYTF | - | TRBJ1-2 | 12 | TRBV29-1 | TRBD1
TGTGCCAGCAGCTTAGTCCCTCGCCCAAGCTCTGGAAACACCATATATTTT | CASSLVPRPSSGNTIYF | many | TRBJ1-3 | 17 | TRBV7-8 | -
TGTGCCAGCAACCTTCGTGGGTACGTCTACGAGCAGTACTTC | CASNLRGYVYEQYF | many | TRBJ2-7 | 14 | TRBV28 | -
TGTGCCAGCAGTCCCATGGGAGACAGGGAGCGCTACACCTTC | CASSPMGDRERYTF | many | TRBJ1-2 | 14 | TRBV12-3/TRBV12-4 | TRBD1
TGTGCCAGCAGCCCGCCGTGGGGTAATGAGCAGTTCTTC | CASSPPWGNEQFF | many | TRBJ2-1 | 13 | TRBV5-6 | -
TGCGCCAGCAGCTTGGAACGGACTACAGGGGACGGGGAGCTGTTTTTT | CASSLERTTGDGELFF | many | TRBJ2-2 | 16 | TRBV5-1 | -
TGTGCCAGCCTAGGGACTAGCGGGAACACCGGGGAGCTGTTTTTT | CASLGTSGNTGELFF | many | TRBJ2-2 | 15 | TRBV6-2/TRBV6-3 | TRBD2
TGTGCCAGCAGCTCTTCAACTCGGGAGACCCAGTACTTC | CASSSSTRETQYF | many | TRBJ2-5 | 13 | TRBV11-2 | -
TGCGCCAGCAGCTCCTTAGCAGGGGATGGCTACACCTTC | CASSSLAGDGYTF | many | TRBJ1-2 | 13 | TRBV5-1 | -